The text below deals with one T cell receptor (beta chain). This clone has more than one count but fewer than ten. Its antigen has not been determined. Within one base of it there is no much larger clone, and no base qualities were kept. V is reduced by 6 bases and J by 5 bases, leaving a spacing of 14 bases between them. The CDR3 covers 13 residues, taking in both the cysteine and the phenylalanine. The only DNA kept is the CDR3, 39 bases in frame from the first base. CDR1 and CDR2 are drawn from the germline V gene: MNHEY, SVGAGI. These data are taken from a study of T cell responses to AZD1222 COVID-19 vaccine (TCRdb year 2021). Regarding the study in general: TCR sequencing was performed for fewer than 250 trial participants, of whom 207 were given two doses of AZD1222 and 26 were given two doses of MenACWY control vaccine. Trial participants were enrolled by age into 18-55, 56-69 and 70-plus year subgroups, with around 150, 28 and 57 TCR-sequenced participants respectively.

Study-wide findings and limitations: Because no day 14 peak-response samples were available, the repertoires could be characterized only after the peak T cell response. Spike-specific TCR breadth and depth rose significantly after two AZD1222 doses compared with day 0 and with MenACWY recipients. Participants were mostly white British and included more females than males, and it was suggested by the authors that clonal diversity may have been underestimated. The 56-69-year group was small, and its depth increase did not reach significance, likely because of low power. Epitopes outside the regions mutated in the B.1.351 and B.1.1.7 variants were reportedly recognized by nearly half of the unique spike-specific TCRs. Conclusions about previously exposed vaccinees are limited, since just five or six AZD1222 recipients were seropositive for SARS-CoV-2 at baseline. The vaccine-associated CD4 TCRs covered the entire spike protein, and the dominant responses fell in regions 160-218 and 743-854.

The time point label here, explained by the study, means: about 28 days (+/-7) after the second vaccine dose. AZD1222 recipients with second doses at about 4 weeks or about 12 weeks were pooled, because spike-specific TCR depth and breadth did not differ between schedules. Vaccinee samples came from UK trials COV001 and COV002, including a single-blind randomized controlled phase 2/3 trial of AZD1222 (ChAdOx1 nCoV-19) in healthy adults. Trial participant PBMC samples were collected at day 0 and day 28 after the second dose for TCRbeta chain sequencing. The CDR3 regions of human TCRbeta chains were analyzed by immunosequencing. In the paper's pipeline: Repertoire TCRs were checked for matches against a reference library of SARS-CoV-2-specific TCRs that had been generated using the MIRA antigen-specificity platform. Breadth meant the fraction of unique TCRs that were SARS-CoV-2-associated, whereas depth meant the fraction of total T cells that were SARS-CoV-2-associated. Using the MIRA data, each spike-specific TCR was mapped to the spike region that the TCR reacts to and placed in a CD4 or CD8 class. Log10-transformed breadth and depth values were compared by one-way ANOVA with Sidak's multiple comparisons tests. TCRdb took over this immuneACCESS table, retaining in-frame rearrangements with V and J assigned. Such tables are incomplete; in checked studies, under half of the missing clones stem from an unresolved V gene, and the remainder is unexplained. D and trimming come from the DNA, and the V and J calls and clone size come from that table. The sample table records roughly 160,000 clones; roughly 94% of these occur just once. The ten most abundant clones make up 1.3% of the sample.

Sample: peripheral blood, taken 28 days after the second AZD1222 dose. This receptor was identified in an adult who received the AZD1222 COVID-19 vaccine. The rearrangement combines TRBV6-5 with TRBJ2-7; tentative D gene TRBD2, with 6 bases matching. The CDR3 in this case is CASSPWGGDEQYF. The DNA reads as follows: TGTGCCAGCAGCCCCTGGGGCGGGGACGAGCAGTACTTC.